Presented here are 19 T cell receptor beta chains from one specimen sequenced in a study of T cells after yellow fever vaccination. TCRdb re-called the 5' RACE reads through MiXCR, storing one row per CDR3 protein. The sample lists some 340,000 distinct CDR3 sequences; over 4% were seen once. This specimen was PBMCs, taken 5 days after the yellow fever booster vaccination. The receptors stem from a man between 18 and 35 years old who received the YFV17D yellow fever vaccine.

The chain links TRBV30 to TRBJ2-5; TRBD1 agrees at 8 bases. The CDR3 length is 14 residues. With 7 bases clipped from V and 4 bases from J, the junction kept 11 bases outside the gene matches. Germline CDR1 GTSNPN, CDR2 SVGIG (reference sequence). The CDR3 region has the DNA TGTGCCTCACCCGGGACAGGCTCGAGAGAGACCCAGTACTTC. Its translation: CASPGTGSRETQYF.

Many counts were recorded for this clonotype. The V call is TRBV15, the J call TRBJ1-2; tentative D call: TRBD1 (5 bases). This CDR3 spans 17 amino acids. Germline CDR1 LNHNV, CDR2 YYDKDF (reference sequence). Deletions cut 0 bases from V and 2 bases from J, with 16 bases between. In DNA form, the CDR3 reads TGTGCCACCAGCAGAGATCACGGTTTGGCAGGGAACTATGGCTACACCTTC. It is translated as CATSRDHGLAGNYGYTF.

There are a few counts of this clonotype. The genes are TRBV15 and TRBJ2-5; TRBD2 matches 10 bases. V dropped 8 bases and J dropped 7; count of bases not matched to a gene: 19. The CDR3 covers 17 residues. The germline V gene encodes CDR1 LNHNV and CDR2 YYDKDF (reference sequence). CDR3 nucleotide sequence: TGTGCCACCTCCCCCCCCCGGACGCTAGCGGGGGTAGGGACCCAGTACTTC. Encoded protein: CATSPPRTLAGVGTQYF.

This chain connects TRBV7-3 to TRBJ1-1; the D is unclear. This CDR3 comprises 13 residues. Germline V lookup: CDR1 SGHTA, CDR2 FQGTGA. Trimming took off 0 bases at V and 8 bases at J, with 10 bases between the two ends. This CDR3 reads CASSLTSQTEAFF. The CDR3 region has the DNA TGTGCCAGCAGCTTAACTTCCCAGACCGAAGCTTTCTTT.

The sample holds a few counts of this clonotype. The chain's CDR3 is CASSEPGQSTDTQYF. The CDR3 coding sequence is TGTGCCAGCAGTGAGCCGGGACAGAGCACAGATACGCAGTATTTT. The chain uses TRBV12-3 or TRBV12-4 and TRBJ2-3, with 7 positions matching TRBD1. This CDR3 is 15 amino acids long. J was trimmed by 0 bases and V by 5 bases; bases with no gene match: 5.

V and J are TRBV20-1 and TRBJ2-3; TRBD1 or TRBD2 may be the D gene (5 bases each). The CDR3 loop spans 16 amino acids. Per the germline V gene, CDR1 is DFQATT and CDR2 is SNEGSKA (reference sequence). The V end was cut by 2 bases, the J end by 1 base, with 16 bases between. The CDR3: CSARPQRGVGTDTQYF. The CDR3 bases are TGCAGTGCTAGACCCCAGAGGGGCGTCGGCACAGATACGCAGTATTTT.

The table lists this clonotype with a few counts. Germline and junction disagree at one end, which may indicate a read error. The CDR3 reads CASSSGTSGGRTDTQYF. The CDR3 DNA reads as TGCGCCAGCAGCTCCGGGACTAGCGGGGGCCGCACGGATACGCAGTATTTT. The chain joins TRBV5-1 to TRBJ2-3; TRBD2 matches 14 bases. CDR3 length: 17 residues. The V gene's germline CDR1 is SGHRS and CDR2 YFSETQ.

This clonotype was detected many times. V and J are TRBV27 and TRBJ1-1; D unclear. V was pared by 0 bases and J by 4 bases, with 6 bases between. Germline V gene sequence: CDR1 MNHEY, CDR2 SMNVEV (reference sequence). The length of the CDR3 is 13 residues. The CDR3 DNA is TGTGCCAGCAGTTTATCGTTAATCACTGAAGCTTTCTTT. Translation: CASSLSLITEAFF.

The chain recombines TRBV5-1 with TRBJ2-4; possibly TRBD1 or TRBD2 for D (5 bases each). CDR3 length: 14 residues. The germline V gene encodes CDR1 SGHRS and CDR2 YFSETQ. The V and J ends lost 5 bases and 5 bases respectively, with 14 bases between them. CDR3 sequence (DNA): TGCGCCAGCAGGCAGACCGGGGCCGAAAACATTCAGTACTTC. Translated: CASRQTGAENIQYF.

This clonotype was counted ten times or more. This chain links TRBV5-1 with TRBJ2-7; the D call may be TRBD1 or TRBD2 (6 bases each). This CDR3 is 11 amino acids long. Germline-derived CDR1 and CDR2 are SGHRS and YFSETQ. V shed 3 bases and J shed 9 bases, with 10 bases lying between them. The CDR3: CASSSGAGQYF. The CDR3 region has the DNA TGCGCCAGCAGCTCGGGGGCCGGGCAGTACTTC.

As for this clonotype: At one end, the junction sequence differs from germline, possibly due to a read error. The chain's CDR3 is CASSLYGLGTEETYGYIF. CDR3 nucleotide sequence: TGTGCCAGCAGTTTATATGGTCTAGGGACAGAAGAGACTTATGGCTACATCTTC. The chain employs TRBV27 and TRBJ1-2; 7 nucleotides match TRBD1. In germline, CDR1 is MNHEY, CDR2 SMNVEV (reference sequence). This CDR3 has 18 residues.

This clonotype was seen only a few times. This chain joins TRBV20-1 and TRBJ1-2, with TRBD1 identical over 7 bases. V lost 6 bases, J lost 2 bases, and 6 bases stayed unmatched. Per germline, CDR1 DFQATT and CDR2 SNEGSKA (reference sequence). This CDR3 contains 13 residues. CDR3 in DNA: TGCAGTGCACCGGACAGGTTGAACTATGGCTACACCTTC. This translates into CSAPDRLNYGYTF.

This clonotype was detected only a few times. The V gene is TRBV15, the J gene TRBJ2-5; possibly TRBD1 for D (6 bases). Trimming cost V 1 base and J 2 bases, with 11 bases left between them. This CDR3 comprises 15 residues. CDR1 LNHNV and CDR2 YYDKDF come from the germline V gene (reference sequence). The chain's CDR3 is CATSRATGWQETQYF. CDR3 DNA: TGTGCCACCAGCAGAGCCACAGGGTGGCAAGAGACCCAGTACTTC.

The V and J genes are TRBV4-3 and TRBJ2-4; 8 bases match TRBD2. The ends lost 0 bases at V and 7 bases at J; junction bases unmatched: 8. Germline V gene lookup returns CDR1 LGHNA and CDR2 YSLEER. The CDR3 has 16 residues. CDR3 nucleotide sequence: TGCGCCAGCAGCCAAGATGGAGACGGGAGGGGGAACATTCAGTACTTC. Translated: CASSQDGDGRGNIQYF.

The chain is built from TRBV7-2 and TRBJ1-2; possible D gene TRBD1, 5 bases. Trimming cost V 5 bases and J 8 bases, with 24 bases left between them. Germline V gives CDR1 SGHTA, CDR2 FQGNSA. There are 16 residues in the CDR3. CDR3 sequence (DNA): TGTGCCAGCAGCCCCGTTATCGGGGCGTTTGGAGGGGGCTACACCTTC. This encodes CASSPVIGAFGGGYTF.

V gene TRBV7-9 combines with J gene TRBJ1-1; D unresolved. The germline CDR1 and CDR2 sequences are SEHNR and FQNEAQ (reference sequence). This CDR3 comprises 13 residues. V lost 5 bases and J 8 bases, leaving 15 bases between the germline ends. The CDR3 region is CASSGAGPGEAFF. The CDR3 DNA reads TGTGCCAGCAGCGGTGCGGGCCCCGGGGAAGCTTTCTTT.

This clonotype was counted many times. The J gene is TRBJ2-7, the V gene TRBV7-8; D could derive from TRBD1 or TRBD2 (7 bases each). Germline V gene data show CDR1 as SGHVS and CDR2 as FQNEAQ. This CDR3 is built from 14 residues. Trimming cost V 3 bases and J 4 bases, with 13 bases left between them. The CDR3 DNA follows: TGTGCCAGCAGCTTTCAGGGGGGGCGGTACGAGCAGTACTTC. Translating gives CASSFQGGRYEQYF.

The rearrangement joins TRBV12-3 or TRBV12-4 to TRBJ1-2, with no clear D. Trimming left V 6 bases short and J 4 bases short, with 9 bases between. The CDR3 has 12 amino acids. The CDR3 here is CASSPHSYGYTF. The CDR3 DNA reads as TGTGCCAGCAGCCCCCACAGCTATGGCTACACCTTC.

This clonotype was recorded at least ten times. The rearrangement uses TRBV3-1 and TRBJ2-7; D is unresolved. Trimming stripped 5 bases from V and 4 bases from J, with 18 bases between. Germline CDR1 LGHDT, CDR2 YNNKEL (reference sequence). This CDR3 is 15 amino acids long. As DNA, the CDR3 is TGTGCCAGCAGCTCGGGCAGGTCGTATTTTTACGAGCAGTACTTC. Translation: CASSSGRSYFYEQYF.